This is a list of T cell receptor beta chains from one sample in a study of molecular identifiers for immune sequencing clone quantification. MiXCR, run by TCRdb on the PCR reads, gives a single entry per CDR3 protein. Here the sample spans 79,000 or so distinct CDR3 sequences, roughly 25% being singletons. Sequencing input: naive CD8+ T cells from blood, with Jurkat cell RNA spiked in. These TCRs come from a human donor in good health. Some libraries in this study had Jurkat cell RNA spiked in. Each CDR3 is given with its conserved first and last residue. A D gene is named only where the DNA matches it firmly. Clone size is given for some rows only: seen once, a few or many times, or a class if the clone is expanded.

DNA	CDR3	size	D	V	J
TGTGCCAGCAGCCCGGGGGGGGCAGAAGCTTTCTTT	CASSPGGAEAFF	few	.	TRBV5-6	TRBJ1-1
TGCAGTGCCCGGACTAGACAACCCTACGAGCAGTACTTC	CSARTRQPYEQYF	many	TRBD2	TRBV20-1	TRBJ2-7
TGTGCCAGCAGTTACGAAGCCCCTAGCACAGATACGCAGTATTTT	CASSYEAPSTDTQYF	few	.	TRBV6-2/TRBV6-3	TRBJ2-3
TGTGCCAGCAGCTGGGGCGGCGGCAGCTCCTACGAGCAGTACTTC	CASSWGGGSSYEQYF	many	.	TRBV5-4	TRBJ2-7
TGTGCCAGTAGTACCAGTATGCGGGACACTGAAGCTTTCTTT	CASSTSMRDTEAFF	many	.	TRBV19	TRBJ1-1
TGTGCCAGCAGTATCCGGGACAGGGGAGGGGTTCAGCCCCAGCATTTT	CASSIRDRGGVQPQHF	many	TRBD1	TRBV6-2/TRBV6-3	TRBJ1-5
TGTGCCAGTAGTCCAAGGACTAGCAGAACAGCCTACGAGCAGTACTTC	CASSPRTSRTAYEQYF	.	TRBD2	TRBV19	TRBJ2-7
TGTGCCAGCAGTCCGCACTCACAGGGTCTCAGAAACATTCAGTACTTC	CASSPHSQGLRNIQYF	few	.	TRBV28	TRBJ2-4
TGTGCCAGCAGTGAAGCGCTTCAGGTAGCCTACGAGCAGTACTTC	CASSEALQVAYEQYF	.	.	TRBV6-1	TRBJ2-7
TGTGCCAGTAGTCCAGGGTCTAGGAGCAATCAGCCCCAGCATTTT	CASSPGSRSNQPQHF	.	.	TRBV19	TRBJ1-5
TGCAGCGTTGAAGTTCGGGACAGGGGAAATGAGCAGTTCTTC	CSVEVRDRGNEQFF	many	TRBD1	TRBV29-1	TRBJ2-1
TGTGCCTGGAGTGTAGATGTAGGTCGACACCCCCAGCATTTT	CAWSVDVGRHPQHF	.	.	TRBV30	TRBJ1-5
TGTGCCAGCAGCGCGGGGGTCCAGGGAACTGAAGCTTTCTTT	CASSAGVQGTEAFF	few	.	TRBV7-9	TRBJ1-1